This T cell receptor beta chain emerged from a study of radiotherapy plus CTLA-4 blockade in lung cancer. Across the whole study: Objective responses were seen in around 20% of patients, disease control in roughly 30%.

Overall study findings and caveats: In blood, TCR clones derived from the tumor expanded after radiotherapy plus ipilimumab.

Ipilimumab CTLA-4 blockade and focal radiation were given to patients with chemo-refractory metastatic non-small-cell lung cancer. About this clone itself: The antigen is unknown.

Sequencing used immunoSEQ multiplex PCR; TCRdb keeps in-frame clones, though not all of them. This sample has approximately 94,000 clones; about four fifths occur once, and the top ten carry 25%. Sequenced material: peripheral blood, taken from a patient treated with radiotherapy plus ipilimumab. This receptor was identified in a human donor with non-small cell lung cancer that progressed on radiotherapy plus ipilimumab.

The CDR3 loop is CASIPYGQGSETQYF. CDR3 coding DNA: TGTGCCAGCATTCCATACGGACAGGGTTCGGAGACCCAGTACTTC. V usage is TRBV2 and J usage is TRBJ2-5; 8 bases match TRBD1. J gave up 5 bases and V 7 bases, and 12 bases lay outside the gene matches. The CDR3 has 15 residues. The germline CDR1 and CDR2 sequences are SNHLY and FYNNEI.